One TCR beta chain is described in this entry. This entry comes from a study of shared clonotypes between healthy human individuals. HIV-negative, healthy adults without recent acute infections or vaccinations were the donors. This CDR3 region has 15 residues. The junction had 13 bases not matched to a gene; V was cut back by 7 bases and J by 4 bases. Germline loops: CDR1 WSHSY, CDR2 SAAADI. Several immunoSEQ 96-well plates shared each subset's DNA, each plate a replicate. About 30,000 T cell genomes, or approximately 300 ng DNA, went into replicate PCRs of unsorted PBMC. Generated by immunoSEQ multiplex PCR, the TCRdb table keeps only in-frame clones and is missing some. The sample includes hundreds of thousands of clones, around 75% of them seen just once.

The TCR sequence derives from a woman aged 40 to 50 in good health. Some clones in this sample may be carry-over from other donors' samples. The sample taken for sequencing was PBMCs. The gene calls are TRBV10-2 and TRBJ2-7; TRBD1 matches 7 bases. This chain's CDR3 is CASKSTGDGDYEQYF. CDR3 DNA: TGCGCCAGCAAATCAACAGGGGACGGGGATTACGAGCAGTACTTC.